A selection of T cell receptor beta chains follows, all from one sample in a study of shared clonotypes between healthy human individuals. Profiled with immunoSEQ multiplex PCR; TCRdb holds only in-frame clones, not every one. The profile shows 650,000 to 800,000 clones, about 91% of them singletons. What was sequenced was naive CD8+ T cells sorted from blood. These receptors were taken from a man younger than 40 in good health. Both conserved end residues are part of each CDR3. The D gene is left open where the match is weak. Expanded clones are given a class, and other clones once, few, many or no size at all.

clone_size	v_call	d_call	j_call	cdr3_aa	cdr3_nt
.	TRBV5-4	TRBD2	TRBJ2-7	CASSQKREARYEQYF	TGTGCCAGCAGCCAAAAGCGGGAGGCCCGCTACGAGCAGTACTTC
.	TRBV28	TRBD1	TRBJ1-5	CASSFPGIHRDSSNYNQPQHF	TGTGCCAGCAGTTTTCCGGGGATCCACCGGGACAGCAGCAACTACAATCAGCCCCAGCATTTT
.	TRBV5-1	TRBD2	TRBJ2-1	CASSLVSSGRALDEQFF	TGCGCCAGCAGCTTGGTGTCTAGCGGGAGGGCCCTCGATGAGCAGTTCTTC
.	TRBV7-9	.	TRBJ2-1	CASSLDRPNEQFF	TGTGCCAGCAGCTTAGACAGGCCCAATGAGCAGTTCTTC
.	TRBV7-7	TRBD2	TRBJ2-7	CASSLVSGRAYEQYF	TGTGCTAGCAGCTTAGTGAGCGGGAGGGCCTACGAGCAGTACTTC
.	TRBV7-9	TRBD2	TRBJ2-1	CASSLPSGLAGSYNEQFF	TGTGCCAGCAGCTTACCTTCCGGACTAGCGGGTTCCTACAATGAGCAGTTCTTC
.	TRBV14	.	TRBJ2-5	CASSHWGEETQYF	TGTGCCAGCAGCCACTGGGGAGAGGAGACCCAGTACTTC
.	TRBV28	.	TRBJ2-1	CASSLLDNEQFF	TGTGCCAGCAGTTTACTCGACAATGAGCAGTTCTTC
.	TRBV14	.	TRBJ2-1	CASSQAAYNEQFF	TGTGCCAGCAGCCAAGCAGCCTACAATGAGCAGTTCTTC
.	TRBV5-1	TRBD1	TRBJ2-1	CASSLGTGANYNEQFF	TGCGCCAGCAGCTTGGGCACAGGGGCGAACTACAATGAGCAGTTCTTC
.	TRBV19	TRBD1	TRBJ2-1	CASSRQGLSYNEQFF	TGTGCCAGTAGTAGACAGGGGTTATCCTACAATGAGCAGTTCTTC
.	TRBV28	.	TRBJ1-4	CASSSRRVTNEKLFF	TGTGCCAGCAGTTCACGCAGGGTGACTAATGAAAAACTGTTTTTT
.	TRBV9	.	TRBJ2-1	CASSVTGVDYNEQFF	TGTGCCAGCAGCGTAACGGGCGTCGACTACAATGAGCAGTTCTTC
.	TRBV2	.	TRBJ1-1	CASRTRIPDAFF	TGTGCCAGCAGGACACGGATCCCTGATGCTTTCTTT
.	TRBV27	.	TRBJ2-7	CASSLSGLHEQYF	TGTGCCAGCAGTTTATCAGGGCTCCACGAGCAGTACTTC
.	TRBV6-6	.	TRBJ2-5	CASSYSLAVQETQYF	TGTGCCAGCAGTTACTCTCTCGCGGTCCAAGAGACCCAGTACTTC
.	TRBV9	.	TRBJ2-2	CASSPSGVAGELFF	TGTGCCAGCAGCCCCTCAGGGGTTGCCGGGGAGCTGTTTTTT
once	TRBV5-5	.	TRBJ2-7	CASSLEGTPSYEQYF	TGTGCCAGCAGCTTGGAAGGGACCCCGTCCTACGAGCAGTACTTC
.	TRBV7-9	.	TRBJ1-5	CASSLVAGNQPQHF	TGTGCCAGCAGCTTAGTGGCCGGCAATCAGCCCCAGCATTTT
.	TRBV29-1	.	TRBJ1-3	CSVDPLRTGNTIYF	TGCAGCGTTGACCCCCTCCGGACTGGAAACACCATATATTTT
few	TRBV7-9	TRBD2	TRBJ2-1	CASSLGGLAGGNEQFF	TGTGCCAGCAGCTTAGGGGGACTAGCGGGAGGGAATGAGCAGTTCTTC
.	TRBV18	.	TRBJ1-4	CASSTKLTRREKLFF	TGTGCCAGCTCAACTAAACTAACCCGAAGGGAAAAACTGTTTTTT
.	TRBV12-2	.	TRBJ2-2	CASRLERGAREDTGELFF	TGTGCAAGTCGCTTAGAGCGGGGGGCCCGTGAAGACACCGGGGAGCTGTTTTTT
once	TRBV27	.	TRBJ2-4	CASTGGGKNIQYF	TGTGCCAGCACCGGGGGTGGGAAAAACATTCAGTACTTC
once	TRBV7-9	.	TRBJ2-7	CASSDASGEQYF	TGTGCCAGCAGCGACGCAAGCGGGGAGCAGTACTTC
few	TRBV7-9	TRBD2	TRBJ2-2	CASSAAGAGELFF	TGTGCCAGCAGCGCAGCGGGAGCCGGGGAGCTGTTTTTT
few	TRBV7-2	TRBD2	TRBJ2-7	CASSFGLAGAEQYF	TGTGCCAGCAGCTTTGGACTAGCGGGAGCCGAGCAGTACTTC
.	TRBV28	.	TRBJ1-5	CASSTKDPGQPGPLDQPQHF	TGTGCCAGCAGCACTAAGGACCCCGGACAGCCTGGTCCCCTGGATCAGCCCCAGCATTTT
.	TRBV5-1	TRBD1	TRBJ1-3	CASSFEEQGALFTGNTIYF	TGCGCCAGCAGCTTTGAAGAACAGGGGGCCCTATTCACTGGAAACACCATATATTTT
.	TRBV28	TRBD2	TRBJ2-7	CASSLDGTRDEQYF	TGTGCCAGCAGTTTGGACGGGACTAGGGACGAGCAGTACTTC
.	TRBV7-9	TRBD1	TRBJ2-7	CASSFGQGSYEQYF	TGTGCCAGCAGCTTCGGACAGGGATCCTACGAGCAGTACTTC
.	TRBV14	TRBD2	TRBJ2-1	CASSQELAGREQFF	TGTGCCAGCAGCCAAGAACTAGCGGGCCGAGAGCAGTTCTTC
.	TRBV5-5	.	TRBJ2-7	CASSLGGYEQYF	TGTGCCAGCAGCTTGGGTGGTTACGAGCAGTACTTC
.	TRBV29-1	TRBD2	TRBJ2-3	CSVETGTSGRTTDTQYF	TGCAGCGTTGAAACCGGGACTAGCGGGAGGACCACAGATACGCAGTATTTT
.	TRBV19	TRBD2	TRBJ2-7	CASSAASGEQYF	TGTGCCAGTAGTGCCGCTAGCGGCGAGCAGTACTTC
.	TRBV29-1	TRBD2	TRBJ2-1	CSVDGTSGASYNEQFF	TGCAGCGTCGACGGGACTAGCGGAGCCTCCTACAATGAGCAGTTCTTC
.	TRBV29-1	.	TRBJ2-7	CSVEDPSGSYEQYF	TGCAGCGTTGAAGATCCGTCGGGTTCCTACGAGCAGTACTTC
.	TRBV27	TRBD1	TRBJ2-5	CASSSYRQGGLETQYF	TGTGCCAGCAGTTCCTACCGACAGGGTGGCCTAGAGACCCAGTACTTC
.	TRBV29-1	.	TRBJ2-4	CSVEDLGPGDESKNIQYF	TGCAGCGTTGAAGATCTAGGGCCGGGAGACGAATCCAAAAACATTCAGTACTTC
.	TRBV10-3	.	TRBJ2-7	CAISEPDYSYEQYF	TGTGCCATCAGTGAGCCGGACTACTCCTACGAGCAGTACTTC
.	TRBV7-9	.	TRBJ2-7	CASSLVLGNEQYF	TGTGCCAGCAGCTTAGTATTGGGGAACGAGCAGTACTTC
.	TRBV15	.	TRBJ1-4	CATTPFEQGGEKLFF	TGTGCCACCACCCCCTTCGAACAGGGTGGTGAAAAACTGTTTTTT
once	TRBV27	.	TRBJ2-2	CASSLGVNTGELFF	TGTGCCAGCAGTTTAGGAGTTAACACCGGGGAGCTGTTTTTT
once	TRBV9	TRBD2	TRBJ2-1	CASSARLAGGRVEQFF	TGTGCCAGCAGCGCAAGACTAGCGGGAGGTAGGGTTGAGCAGTTCTTC
.	TRBV11-2	.	TRBJ2-7	CASLGWTAGTYEQYF	TGTGCCAGCCTAGGGTGGACAGCGGGGACCTACGAGCAGTACTTC
.	TRBV28	TRBD1	TRBJ2-1	CASIEGQGGSYNEQFF	TGTGCCAGCATCGAAGGACAGGGGGGCTCCTACAATGAGCAGTTCTTC
.	TRBV7-6	.	TRBJ2-1	CASSLGHYGDEQFF	TGTGCCAGCAGCTTGGGCCACTATGGGGATGAGCAGTTCTTC
once	TRBV4-1	.	TRBJ2-7	CASSLLFSPEAYEQYF	TGCGCCAGCAGCCTCCTTTTTAGTCCGGAGGCCTACGAGCAGTACTTC
.	TRBV7-9	.	TRBJ2-1	CASRLLDTSSYNEQFF	TGTGCCAGCAGGCTCCTGGACACGAGCTCCTACAATGAGCAGTTCTTC
.	TRBV30	.	TRBJ2-5	CAWSVYGLRETQYF	TGTGCCTGGAGTGTATATGGATTAAGGGAGACCCAGTACTTC
.	TRBV6-1	TRBD2	TRBJ2-3	CASTPSGHSTDTQYF	TGTGCCAGCACTCCTAGCGGACATAGCACAGATACGCAGTATTTT
.	TRBV7-9	.	TRBJ2-1	CASSLVAGNEQFF	TGTGCCAGCAGCTTAGTGGCTGGCAATGAGCAGTTCTTC